The T cell receptor beta chain described here comes from a study of regulatory T cells in long-lasting Graves disease. Sample time point: newly diagnosed GD, antithyroid drugs for less than 3 months. PBMCs were the source of the RNA used for TCR sequencing. TCR beta libraries were built with iRepertoire HTBI primers and Arm-PCR of CDR3 regions. How the authors handled the data: About 62 TRBV and 11 to 15 TRBJ segments were identified across samples. Via MiXCR, TCRdb re-called the multiplex PCR reads, giving one row per CDR3 protein. TCRdb's processing, not the authors' own work, is the source of the V and J calls. The table has 450,000 to 600,000 distinct CDR3 sequences, about 13% seen once. Study-level points and caveats: Newly diagnosed disease favored TRBV20-1 and TRBJ2-1 over persistent disease.

For this clonotype: What it binds is not known.

Trimming left V 2 bases short and J 5 bases short, with 9 bases between. CDR1 and CDR2 (germline): DFQATT, SNEGSKA (reference sequence). The CDR3 consists of 12 residues. The sample was also linked to a second study, of T cells in Graves' hyperthyroidism and ophthalmopathy. That source notes: The HTBI primer set served for first-round RT-PCR of the TCR CDR3.

The chain is built from TRBV20-1 and TRBJ2-5; D gene uncertain. Sequenced here: peripheral blood mononuclear cells (PBMCs), sampled at new diagnosis, from a patient treated with antithyroid drugs. The clonotype was recovered from a man younger than 45 with Graves disease. The CDR3 sequence is CSARPNSETQYF. The DNA for the CDR3 is TGCAGTGCTAGACCCAACTCCGAGACCCAGTACTTC.